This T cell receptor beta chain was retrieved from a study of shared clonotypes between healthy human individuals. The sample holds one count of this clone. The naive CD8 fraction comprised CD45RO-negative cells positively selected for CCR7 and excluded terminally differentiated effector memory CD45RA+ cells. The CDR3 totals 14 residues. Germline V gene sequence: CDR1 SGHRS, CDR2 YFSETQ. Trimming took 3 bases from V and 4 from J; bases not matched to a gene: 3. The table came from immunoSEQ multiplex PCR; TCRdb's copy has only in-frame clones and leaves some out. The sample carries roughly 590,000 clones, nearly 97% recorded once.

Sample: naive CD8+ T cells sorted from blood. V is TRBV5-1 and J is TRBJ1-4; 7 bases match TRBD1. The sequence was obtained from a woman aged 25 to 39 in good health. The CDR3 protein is CASSSRDSNEKLFF. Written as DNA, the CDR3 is TGCGCCAGCAGCTCCCGGGACAGTAATGAAAAACTGTTTTTT.